This TCR beta chain derives from a study of cytomegalovirus exposure and HLA in healthy donors. The study's findings and limits: Fewer than 200 TCR beta chains were listed as cytomegalovirus-associated. TRBV6-2, TRBV6-3 and other indistinguishable V segments were excluded. Sequencing artifact likely explains a cluster of highly shared sequence variants.

A word on this clone: Its specificity is not known.

PCR involved 60 Vbeta and 13 Jbeta primers. Libraries were prepared by immunoSEQ multiplex PCR; TCRdb keeps only in-frame clonotypes and omits some of them. The table includes more than 95,000 clones, around 80% detected once. The germline V gene has CDR1 SGHTA and CDR2 FQGNSA. The CDR3 consists of 14 residues. Trimming removed 7 bases at V and 6 bases at J, with 18 bases between. The chain uses TRBV7-2 and TRBJ1-1, with D unclear. Sequences were obtained from PBMCs. The receptor's source is a man aged 25 to 45 in good health and CMV-seronegative. CDR3 coding DNA: TGTGCCAGCATCTCCCGACGGGCCGGGGCTGAAGCTTTCTTT. It specifies CASISRRAGAEAFF.